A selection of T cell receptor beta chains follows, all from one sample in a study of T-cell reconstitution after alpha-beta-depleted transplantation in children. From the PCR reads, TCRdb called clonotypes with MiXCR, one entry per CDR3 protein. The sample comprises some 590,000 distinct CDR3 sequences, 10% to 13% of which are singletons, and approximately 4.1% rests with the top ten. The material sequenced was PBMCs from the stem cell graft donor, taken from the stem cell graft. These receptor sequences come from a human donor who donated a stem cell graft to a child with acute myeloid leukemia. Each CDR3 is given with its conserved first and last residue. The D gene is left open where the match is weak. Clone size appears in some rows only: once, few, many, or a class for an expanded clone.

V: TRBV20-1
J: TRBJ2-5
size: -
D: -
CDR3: CSAVGGAALGQTQYF
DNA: TGCAGTGCGGTGGGGGGGGCCGCACTAGGACAGACCCAGTACTTC

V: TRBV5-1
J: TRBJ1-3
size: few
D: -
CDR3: CASSLETSSGNTIYF
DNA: TGCGCCAGCAGCTTGGAAACATCCTCTGGAAACACCATATATTTT

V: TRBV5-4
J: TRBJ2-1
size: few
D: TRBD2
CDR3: CASARGGGTYNEQFF
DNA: TGTGCCAGCGCGCGGGGGGGAGGCACCTACAATGAGCAGTTCTTC

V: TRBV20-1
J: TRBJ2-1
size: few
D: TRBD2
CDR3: CSARDAGTSGNEQFF
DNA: TGCAGTGCTAGAGACGCCGGGACTAGCGGAAATGAGCAGTTCTTC

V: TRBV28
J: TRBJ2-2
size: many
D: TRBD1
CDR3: CASTIPGTGGDGELFF
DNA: TGTGCCAGCACTATACCCGGGACAGGGGGCGACGGGGAGCTGTTTTTT

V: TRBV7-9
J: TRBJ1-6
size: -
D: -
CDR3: CASTADGLYNSPLHF
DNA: TGTGCCAGCACCGCGGACGGACTCTATAATTCACCCCTCCACTTT

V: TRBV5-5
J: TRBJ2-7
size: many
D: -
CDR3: CASSPDSRFGEQYF
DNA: TGTGCCAGCAGCCCGGACAGCCGATTCGGCGAGCAGTACTTC

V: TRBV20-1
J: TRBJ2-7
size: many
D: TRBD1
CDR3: CSARGRDSLYEQYF
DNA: TGCAGTGCTAGAGGCCGGGACAGTTTATACGAGCAGTACTTC

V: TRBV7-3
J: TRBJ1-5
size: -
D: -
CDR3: CASSFDGGGQPQHF
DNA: TGTGCCAGCAGCTTCGACGGGGGCGGTCAGCCCCAGCATTTT

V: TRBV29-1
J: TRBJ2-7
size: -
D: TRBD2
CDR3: CRGQRETYYEQYF
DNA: TGCAGGGGCCAGCGGGAGACCTATTACGAGCAGTACTTC

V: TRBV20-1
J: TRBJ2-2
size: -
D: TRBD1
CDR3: CSAHRGANTGELFF
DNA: TGCAGTGCGCACAGGGGGGCGAACACCGGGGAGCTGTTTTTT

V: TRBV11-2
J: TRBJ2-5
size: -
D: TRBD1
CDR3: CASSPGTGEGETQYF
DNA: TGTGCCAGCAGCCCGGGGACAGGGGAGGGAGAGACCCAGTACTTC

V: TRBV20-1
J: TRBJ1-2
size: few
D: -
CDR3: CSARVRVAGGYTF
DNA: TGCAGTGCTAGAGTACGGGTGGCCGGGGGCTACACCTTC

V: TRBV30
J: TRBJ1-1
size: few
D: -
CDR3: CAWSTTGTEAFF
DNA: TGTGCCTGGAGTACTACGGGGACTGAAGCTTTCTTT

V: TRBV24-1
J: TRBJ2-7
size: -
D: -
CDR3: CATSPANTYEQYF
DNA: TGTGCCACCAGTCCTGCGAACACCTACGAGCAGTACTTC

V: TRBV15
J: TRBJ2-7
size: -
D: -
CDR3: CATSRDPRFGKYEQYF
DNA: TGTGCCACCAGCAGAGATCCTAGGTTCGGGAAATACGAGCAGTACTTC

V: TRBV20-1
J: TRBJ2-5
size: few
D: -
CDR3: CSARNLRGSETQYF
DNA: TGCAGTGCTAGGAACCTCCGGGGCTCAGAGACCCAGTACTTC

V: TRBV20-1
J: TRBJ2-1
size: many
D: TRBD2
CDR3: CSGREGSSYNEQFF
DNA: TGCAGTGGGCGGGAGGGTAGCTCCTACAATGAGCAGTTCTTC

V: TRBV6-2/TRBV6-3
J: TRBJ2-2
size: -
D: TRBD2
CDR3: CASSLAGGPVTGELFF
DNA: TGTGCCAGCAGTCTAGCGGGAGGGCCGGTCACCGGGGAGCTGTTTTTT

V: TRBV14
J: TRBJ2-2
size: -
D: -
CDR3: CASSHASGRLANTGELFF
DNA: TGTGCCAGCAGCCATGCTTCGGGACGGTTGGCGAACACCGGGGAGCTGTTTTTT

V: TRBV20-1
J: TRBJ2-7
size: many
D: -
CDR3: CSANEQYF
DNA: TGCAGTGCGAACGAGCAGTACTTC

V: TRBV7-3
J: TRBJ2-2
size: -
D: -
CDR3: CASSLTSTSNTGELFF
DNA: TGTGCCAGCAGCTTAACGTCAACTTCGAACACCGGGGAGCTGTTTTTT

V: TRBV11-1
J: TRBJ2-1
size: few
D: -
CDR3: CASSFGWESHEQFF
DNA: TGTGCCAGCAGCTTTGGGTGGGAGTCACATGAGCAGTTCTTC

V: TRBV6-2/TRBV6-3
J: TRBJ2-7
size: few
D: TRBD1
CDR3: CASSSRTPGQGIPYEQYF
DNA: TGTGCCAGCAGTTCCCGTACGCCGGGACAGGGGATCCCCTACGAGCAGTACTTC

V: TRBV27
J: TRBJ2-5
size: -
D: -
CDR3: CASSLAGRQTQYF
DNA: TGTGCCAGCAGTTTAGCTGGTCGGCAGACCCAGTACTTC

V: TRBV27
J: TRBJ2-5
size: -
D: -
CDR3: CASSFPGQRQYF
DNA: TGTGCCAGCAGTTTTCCGGGACAAAGGCAGTACTTC

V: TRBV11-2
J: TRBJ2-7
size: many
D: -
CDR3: CASSLSPNYEQYF
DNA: TGTGCCAGCAGCTTAAGTCCGAACTACGAGCAGTACTTC

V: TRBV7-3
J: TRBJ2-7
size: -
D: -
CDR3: CASSLVADNSYEQYF
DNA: TGTGCCAGCAGCTTAGTAGCGGACAACTCCTACGAGCAGTACTTC

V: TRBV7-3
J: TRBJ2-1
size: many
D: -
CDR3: CASSATGTYNEQFF
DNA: TGTGCCAGCAGCGCCACAGGGACTTACAATGAGCAGTTCTTC

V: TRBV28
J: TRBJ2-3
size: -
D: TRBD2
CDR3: CASTQATSGGDTQYF
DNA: TGTGCCAGCACCCAAGCGACTAGCGGGGGGGATACGCAGTATTTT

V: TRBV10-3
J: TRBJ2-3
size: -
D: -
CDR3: CAGGTRTDTQYF
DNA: TGTGCCGGCGGGACTCGCACAGATACGCAGTATTTT

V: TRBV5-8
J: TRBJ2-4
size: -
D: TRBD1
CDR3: CASSLVLGQGNIQYF
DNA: TGTGCCAGCAGCTTGGTCTTGGGACAGGGGAACATTCAGTACTTC

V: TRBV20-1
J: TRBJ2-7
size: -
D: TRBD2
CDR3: CSAYYREGPSGQYF
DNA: TGCAGTGCTTACTACCGGGAGGGGCCTAGCGGGCAGTACTTC

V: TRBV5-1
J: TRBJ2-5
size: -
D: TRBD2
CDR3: CASSLVVAGVETQYF
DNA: TGCGCCAGCAGCTTGGTGGTAGCGGGAGTAGAGACCCAGTACTTC

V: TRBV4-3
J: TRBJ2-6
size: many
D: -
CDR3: CASSQEGESGANVLTF
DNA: TGCGCCAGCAGCCAAGAAGGTGAATCTGGGGCCAACGTCCTGACTTTC

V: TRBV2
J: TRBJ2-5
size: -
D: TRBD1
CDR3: CASSEALGQGGETQYF
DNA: TGTGCCAGCAGTGAAGCACTGGGACAGGGTGGGGAGACCCAGTACTTC

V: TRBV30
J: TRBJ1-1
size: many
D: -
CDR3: CACEGGTEAFF
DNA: TGTGCCTGCGAGGGGGGCACTGAAGCTTTCTTT

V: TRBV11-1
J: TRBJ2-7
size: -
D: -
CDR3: CASSLGEATDISYEQYF
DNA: TGTGCCAGCAGCTTAGGGGAAGCGACAGATATCTCCTACGAGCAGTACTTC

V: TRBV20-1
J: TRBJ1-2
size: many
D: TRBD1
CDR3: CSARDQGQGIYGYTF
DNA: TGCAGTGCTAGAGATCAAGGACAGGGGATTTATGGCTACACCTTC

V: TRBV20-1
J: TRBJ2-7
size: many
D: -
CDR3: CSALKPGQSQQYF
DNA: TGCAGTGCTCTGAAACCCGGACAGTCACAGCAGTACTTC

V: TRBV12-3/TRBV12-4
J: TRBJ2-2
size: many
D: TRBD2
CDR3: CASSLSPREGILTGELFF
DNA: TGTGCCAGCAGTTTGAGTCCGAGGGAGGGGATCCTCACCGGGGAGCTGTTTTTT

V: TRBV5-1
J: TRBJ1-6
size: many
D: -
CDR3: CASSADGISWGLHF
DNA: TGCGCCAGCAGCGCGGATGGAATCAGCTGGGGCCTCCACTTT

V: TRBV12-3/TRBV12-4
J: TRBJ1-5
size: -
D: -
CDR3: CASNGRNNQPQHF
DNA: TGTGCCAGCAACGGACGGAATAATCAGCCCCAGCATTTT

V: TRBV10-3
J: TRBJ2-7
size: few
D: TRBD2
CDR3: CAISETSGTYEQYF
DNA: TGTGCCATCAGTGAGACTAGCGGAACCTACGAGCAGTACTTC

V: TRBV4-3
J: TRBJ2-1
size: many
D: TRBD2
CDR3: CASSQATSANEQFF
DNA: TGCGCCAGCAGCCAAGCGACTAGCGCGAATGAGCAGTTCTTC

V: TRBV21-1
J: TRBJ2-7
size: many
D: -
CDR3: CASSKATGVYEQYF
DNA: TGTGCCAGCAGCAAAGCGACGGGGGTTTACGAGCAGTACTTC

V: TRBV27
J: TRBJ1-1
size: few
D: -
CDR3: CASTAQGPSVYTEAFF
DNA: TGTGCCAGCACTGCTCAGGGCCCCTCGGTTTATACTGAAGCTTTCTTT

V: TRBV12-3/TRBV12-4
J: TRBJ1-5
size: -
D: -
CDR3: CASSLAGLSSNQPQHF
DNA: TGTGCCAGCAGTTTAGCGGGGCTCTCGAGCAATCAGCCCCAGCATTTT

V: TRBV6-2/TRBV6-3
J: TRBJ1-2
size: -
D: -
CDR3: CASSLWTADYGYTF
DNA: TGTGCCAGCAGCCTGTGGACAGCCGACTATGGCTACACCTTC

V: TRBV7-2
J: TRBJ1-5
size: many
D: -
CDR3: CASSLEFGNQPQHF
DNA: TGTGCCAGCAGCTTAGAATTTGGCAATCAGCCCCAGCATTTT

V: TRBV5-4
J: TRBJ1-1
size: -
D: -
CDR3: CASSPLQGRDTEAFF
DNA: TGTGCCAGCAGCCCGTTACAGGGTCGTGACACTGAAGCTTTCTTT

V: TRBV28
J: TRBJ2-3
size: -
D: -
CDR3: CASSFRLAEADTQYF
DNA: TGTGCCAGCAGTTTTAGGCTAGCCGAAGCAGATACGCAGTATTTT